This TCR beta chain was captured by sequencing in a study of blood T cell repertoires in COVID-19. Whole-study context: Spain, Italy and the United States supplied samples that represented acute and convalescent COVID-19. PBMCs, B-cell-depleted T cells, or T cells were the source of the cDNA or gDNA that made up the material.

The CDR3 runs to 14 residues. V dropped 2 bases and J dropped 4 bases, with 11 bases sitting between them. The germline gives CDR1 MDHEN, CDR2 SYDVKM. In the source study's methods: The assay estimated nucleated cells by amplifying reference gene primers. Profiling relied on immunoSEQ multiplex PCR, and the TCRdb table lists in-frame clones only, not all of them. For V, J and clone size, that table is used; D and trimming come from the DNA. The table includes about 200,000 clones, almost 90% detected once. The receptor was derived from a man younger than 35 with active or convalescent COVID-19. The sample was peripheral blood. This sequence joins TRBV28 and TRBJ1-2; TRBD1 is a possible D gene (6 bases). CDR3 amino acids: CASSLVQGPYGYTF. The DNA of the CDR3 is TGTGCCAGCAGTTTAGTACAGGGCCCCTATGGCTACACCTTC.